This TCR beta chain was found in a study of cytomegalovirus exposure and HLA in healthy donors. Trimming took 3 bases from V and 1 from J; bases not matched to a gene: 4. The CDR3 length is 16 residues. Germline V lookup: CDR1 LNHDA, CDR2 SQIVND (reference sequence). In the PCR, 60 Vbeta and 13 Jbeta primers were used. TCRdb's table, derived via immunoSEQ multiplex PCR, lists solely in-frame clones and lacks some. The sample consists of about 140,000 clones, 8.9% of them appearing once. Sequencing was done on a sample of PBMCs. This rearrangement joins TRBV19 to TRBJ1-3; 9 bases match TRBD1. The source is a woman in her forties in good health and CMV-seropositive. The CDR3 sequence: CASSMDRGFSGNTIYF. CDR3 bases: TGTGCCAGTAGTATGGACAGGGGCTTTTCTGGAAACACCATATATTTT.